These T cell receptor beta chains were read from a single sample in a study of blood T cells in healthy people across ages. TCRdb fed the 5' RACE reads into MiXCR, producing one record per CDR3 protein. The data contain about 1.8 million distinct CDR3 sequences, roughly 52% of them singletons. Specimen: blood. These receptors came from a woman in her thirties or forties in good health. The CDR3 runs from the conserved cysteine through the conserved F or W. The order of the fields is J gene, CDR3 length, V gene, clone size, D gene, CDR3 protein, CDR3 DNA. The D gene is left open where the match is weak. The size entry is marked missing in some rows and otherwise reads once, few, many or a size class.

TRBJ1-6	16	TRBV5-1	few	-	CASSLSMENYNSPLHF	TGCGCCAGCAGCTTGTCTATGGAAAACTATAATTCACCCCTCCACTTT
TRBJ2-1	13	TRBV7-2	-	TRBD2	CASGLAGYKEQFF	TGTGCCAGTGGACTAGCGGGATACAAGGAGCAGTTCTTC
TRBJ1-1	15	TRBV4-1	-	-	CASSFEPELNTEAFF	TGCGCCAGCAGCTTCGAACCGGAGTTGAACACTGAAGCTTTCTTT
TRBJ2-1	14	TRBV28	-	-	CASSPPDGYNEQFF	TGTGCCAGCAGCCCTCCGGACGGGTACAATGAGCAGTTCTTC
TRBJ2-5	16	TRBV20-1	-	-	CSARGLSGAQKETQYF	TGCAGTGCTAGAGGCTTGTCGGGGGCGCAAAAAGAGACCCAGTACTTC
TRBJ2-5	15	TRBV5-1	-	-	CASSLIVDIQETQYF	TGCGCCAGCAGCTTAATAGTGGACATCCAAGAGACCCAGTACTTC
TRBJ1-2	14	TRBV6-5	-	-	CASRRQGGRYGYTF	TGTGCCAGCAGAAGGCAAGGAGGAAGATATGGCTACACCTTC
TRBJ1-1	15	TRBV13	-	-	CASSLTGEGDTEAFF	TGTGCCAGCAGCCTCACGGGTGAAGGGGACACTGAAGCTTTCTTT
TRBJ1-4	15	TRBV7-2	few	-	CASAGTRGTNEKLFF	TGTGCCAGCGCTGGGACCCGAGGGACTAATGAAAAACTGTTTTTT
TRBJ2-5	11	TRBV29-1	-	-	CSVQKPETQYF	TGCAGCGTACAAAAGCCGGAGACCCAGTACTTC
TRBJ2-1	14	TRBV7-2	few	-	CASSFTGVHNEQFF	TGTGCCAGCAGCTTCACGGGGGTCCACAATGAGCAGTTCTTC
TRBJ2-5	16	TRBV20-1	-	TRBD1	CSARDRAGGYQETQYF	TGCAGTGCTAGAGATCGGGCAGGGGGTTACCAAGAGACCCAGTACTTC
TRBJ1-2	13	TRBV12-3/TRBV12-4	-	TRBD1	CASRAGTEVGYTF	TGTGCCAGCAGAGCCGGGACAGAAGTTGGCTACACCTTC
TRBJ2-5	15	TRBV7-6	-	-	CASSLALGREETQYF	TGTGCCAGCAGCTTAGCCCTTGGCCGGGAAGAGACCCAGTACTTC
TRBJ2-3	16	TRBV5-8	-	TRBD2	CASSLERGVRTDTQYF	TGTGCCAGCAGCTTGGAGCGGGGGGTCCGCACAGATACGCAGTATTTT
TRBJ2-1	16	TRBV28	once	TRBD1	CASRLRQGSSYNEQFF	TGTGCCAGCAGGTTACGACAGGGAAGCTCCTACAATGAGCAGTTCTTC
TRBJ2-5	19	TRBV28	-	TRBD2	CASSFPPSGVPRSQETQYF	TGTGCCAGCAGTTTTCCCCCTAGCGGGGTTCCCAGGTCACAAGAGACCCAGTACTTC
TRBJ2-3	18	TRBV28	-	TRBD2	CASTSSGGGGVGTDTQYF	TGTGCCAGCACTTCTAGCGGGGGCGGTGGAGTCGGCACAGATACGCAGTATTTT
TRBJ2-7	15	TRBV6-6	once	TRBD1	CASSCSGTGTYEQYF	TGTGCCAGCAGTTGCTCAGGGACAGGGACCTACGAGCAGTACTTC
TRBJ2-1	15	TRBV6-5	-	-	CASSQERPPYNEQFF	TGTGCCAGCAGCCAGGAGCGGCCCCCCTACAATGAGCAGTTCTTC
TRBJ2-4	14	TRBV6-5	-	-	CASRGVAAEGIQYF	TGTGCCAGCAGAGGAGTAGCGGCCGAGGGCATTCAGTACTTC
TRBJ2-3	15	TRBV29-1	few	-	CSAEGRTASTDTQYF	TGCAGCGCTGAGGGGAGGACTGCTAGCACAGATACGCAGTATTTT
TRBJ1-2	15	TRBV12-3/TRBV12-4	few	TRBD1	CASSLAGGGHGGYTF	TGTGCCAGCAGTTTGGCAGGGGGCGGACATGGAGGCTACACCTTC
TRBJ2-1	15	TRBV4-2	many	-	CASSPDPRSYNEQFF	TGTGCCAGCAGCCCAGACCCCCGCTCCTACAATGAGCAGTTCTTC
TRBJ2-3	14	TRBV20-1	-	-	CSARGIGGTDTQYF	TGCAGTGCTAGGGGGATCGGGGGCACAGATACGCAGTATTTT
TRBJ2-1	15	TRBV28	-	-	CACSLWGSSYNEQFF	TGTGCCTGCAGTTTATGGGGCAGCTCCTACAATGAGCAGTTCTTC